This T cell receptor beta chain was documented in a study of blood T cell repertoires in COVID-19. The overall study: T cells, B-cell-depleted T cells, or PBMCs provided the cDNA or gDNA that served as material.

The repertoire was sequenced with immunoSEQ multiplex PCR; TCRdb's copy has only in-frame clones and lacks some. The profile covers roughly 39,000 clones, with approximately 96% appearing a single time and approximately 4.1% taken by the ten largest. Sequenced: peripheral blood. This receptor was identified in a human donor with active COVID-19. The donor label of this sample is uncertain.

The CDR3 nucleotides are TGTGCCAGCAGCCAAGCGGGGAGCGCCGGGGAGCTGTTTTTT. It is translated as CASSQAGSAGELFF. The chain combines TRBV3-1 (or the pseudogene TRBV3-2) with TRBJ2-2; tentative D call: TRBD2 (5 bases). Trimming cost V 1 base and J 6 bases, with 9 bases left between them. The CDR3 is 14 residues long. Looked up from germline, CDR1 is LGHDT and CDR2 is YNNKEL (reference sequence).